These 27 T cell receptor beta chains share one sample of origin, sequenced in a study of beta chain features in type 1 diabetes. What was sequenced were expressed TCRB transcripts, since all of the isolated RNA had been reverse transcribed. Here immunoSEQ multiplex PCR was the method, and the copy in TCRdb shows in-frame clones only, minus some. The sample lists hundreds of thousands of clones; about 16% were seen once. The material sequenced was naive CD4+ T cells from blood. These receptors were taken from a man aged 18 to 30 in good health.

This clone has more than one count but fewer than ten. V gene TRBV28 combines with J gene TRBJ1-2, with 9 positions matching TRBD1. CDR3 length equals 13 residues. Germline trimming cut 5 bases from V and 4 bases from J; bases unmatched to any gene: 2. CDR1 and CDR2 from the germline V gene are MDHEN and SYDVKM. CDR3 in amino acids: CASSPDRGYGYTF. CDR3 coding DNA: TGTGCCAGCAGTCCGGACAGGGGCTATGGCTACACCTTC.

This sequence joins TRBV7-9 and TRBJ2-3; 8 nucleotides align to TRBD1. Unmatched junction bases numbered 10, after V lost 6 bases and J lost 2 bases. The germline gives CDR1 SEHNR, CDR2 FQNEAQ (reference sequence). The CDR3 has 16 amino acids. CDR3 in DNA: TGTGCCAGCAGGCAGGGGGCGCTGAGGGACACAGATACGCAGTATTTT. This encodes CASRQGALRDTDTQYF.

A few counts support this clone. The chain combines TRBV23-1 with TRBJ2-1; 7 bases are a match to TRBD2. TRBV23-1 is given ORF status, its function remaining uncertain. Trimming took 2 bases from V and 5 from J; bases not matched to a gene: 9. The CDR3 runs to 16 residues. This CDR3 is CASSQAKFREDNEQFF. CDR3 DNA: TGCGCCAGCAGTCAAGCAAAATTTCGGGAGGACAATGAGCAGTTCTTC.

This clone showed up just a few times. V gene TRBV27 combines with J gene TRBJ2-7, with 8 bases matching TRBD1. Germline V gene lookup returns CDR1 MNHEY and CDR2 SMNVEV (reference sequence). V shed 6 bases and J 2 bases; nucleotides not matched to a gene: 9. CDR3 length: 15 residues. The chain's CDR3 is CASRGKGQVPYEQYF. DNA for the CDR3: TGTGCCAGCAGAGGTAAGGGACAGGTCCCCTACGAGCAGTACTTC.

J is TRBJ1-1 and V is TRBV7-3; TRBD1 matches at 9 bases. Germline V gene lookup returns CDR1 SGHTA and CDR2 FQGTGA. The CDR3 is 15 amino acids. J was trimmed by 4 bases and V by 5 bases; bases with no gene match: 8. CDR3 nucleotide sequence: TGTGCCAGCAGCGGGACAGGGTTCGGCAGCACTGAAGCTTTCTTT. This codes for CASSGTGFGSTEAFF.

This chain uses TRBV20-1 with TRBJ2-3; TRBD2 is a possible D gene (5 bases). The CDR3 totals 10 residues. V gave up 6 bases and J gave up 8 bases, with 9 bases separating them. The germline CDR1 and CDR2 sequences are DFQATT and SNEGSKA (reference sequence). The DNA of the CDR3 is TGCAGTGCCGATCGGGGTACGCAGTATTTT. Protein product: CSADRGTQYF.

V usage is TRBV18 and J usage is TRBJ1-5; D remains unclear. The germline V and J ends were trimmed by 2 bases and 7 bases, with 12 bases remaining between them. CDR3 size: 14 residues. Germline loops: CDR1 KGHSH, CDR2 LQKENI. Here the CDR3 DNA reads TGTGCCAGCTCACCAGGCAACGCCCGCCAGCCCCAGCATTTT. Translating it yields CASSPGNARQPQHF.

The rearrangement uses TRBV7-2 and TRBJ1-3, with D hard to call. The CDR3 runs to 15 residues. Germline V CDR1 and CDR2: SGHTA, FQGNSA. Deletions cut 1 base from V and 1 base from J, with 8 bases between. The chain's CDR3 is CASSLDQGSGNTIYF. DNA of the CDR3: TGTGCCAGCAGCTTAGATCAAGGGTCTGGAAACACCATATATTTT.

The chain joins TRBV6-1 to TRBJ2-5, with D possibly matching TRBD2 (5 bases). V lost 7 bases to trimming and J lost 0 bases, with 12 bases between them. CDR1 is MNHNS and CDR2 is SASEGT in the germline V gene. The CDR3 length is 14 residues. The CDR3 DNA reads TGTGCCAGCACTCGGCGCGGGTACCAAGAGACCCAGTACTTC. It translates to CASTRRGYQETQYF.

The chain links TRBV19 to TRBJ2-1; 8 bases map to TRBD1. CDR3 size: 18 residues. The V gene's germline CDR1 is LNHDA and CDR2 SQIVND (reference sequence). V shed 3 bases, J shed 0 bases, and the junction held 10 bases outside the gene matches. The CDR3 region has the DNA TGTGCCAGTAGTATGAACAAAGCCGGGACAGGCTCCTACAATGAGCAGTTCTTC. Its translation: CASSMNKAGTGSYNEQFF.

The chain employs TRBV7-9 and TRBJ2-7; the match to TRBD2 covers 8 bases. CDR3 length equals 17 residues. Germline V gene data show CDR1 as SEHNR and CDR2 as FQNEAQ (reference sequence). Unmatched junction bases numbered 19, after V lost 5 bases and J lost 7 bases. The CDR3 DNA reads as TGTGCCAGCAGCCGCGCGCCCTTAGCGGGATCGGGCCGAGAGCAGTACTTC. Residues: CASSRAPLAGSGREQYF. Filled out from reference TRBV7-9 and TRBJ2-7, the complete variable domain reads DTGVSQNPRHKITKRGQNVTFRCDPISEHNRLYWYRQTLGQGPEFLTYFQNEAQLEKSRLLSDRFSAERPKGSFSTLEIQRTEQGDSAMYLCASSRAPLAGSGREQYFGPGTRLTVT.

This sequence joins TRBV4-1 and TRBJ1-2, with D unclear. V dropped 1 base and J dropped 1 base, with 16 bases sitting between them. Per the germline V gene, CDR1 is MGHRA and CDR2 is YSYEKL. CDR3 size: 17 residues. CDR3 nucleotides: TGCGCCAGCAGCCAAGTAATCGCAGTGGGCAATAACTATGGCTACACCTTC. Translation: CASSQVIAVGNNYGYTF.

V usage is TRBV7-9 and J usage is TRBJ2-3; D gene unclear. In germline, CDR1 is SEHNR, CDR2 FQNEAQ (reference sequence). The CDR3 contains 15 residues. With 1 base removed from V and 2 bases from J, the gap between germline ends came to 10 bases. The CDR3 coding sequence is TGTGCCAGCAGCTTAGACTTCCCGACCACAGATACGCAGTATTTT. Translation: CASSLDFPTTDTQYF. Filled out from reference TRBV7-9 and TRBJ2-3, the complete variable domain reads DTGVSQNPRHKITKRGQNVTFRCDPISEHNRLYWYRQTLGQGPEFLTYFQNEAQLEKSRLLSDRFSAERPKGSFSTLEIQRTEQGDSAMYLCASSLDFPTTDTQYFGPGTRLTVL.

This CDR3 is CSAALGGRQGWTGELFF. The CDR3 DNA reads as TGCAGCGCCGCTCTTGGAGGGCGACAGGGTTGGACCGGGGAGCTGTTTTTT. The genes are TRBV29-1 and TRBJ2-2; a possible D gene is TRBD1 (7 bases). From germline, CDR1 is SQVTM and CDR2 ANQGSEA. Trimming shortened V by 7 bases and J by 5 bases, and 26 bases separated the two germline ends. CDR3 length equals 17 residues.

The table lists this clone with many counts. The chain joins TRBV10-3 to TRBJ2-7, with D possibly matching TRBD1 (6 bases). Germline CDR1 is ENHRY and CDR2 is SYGVKD. The CDR3 runs 12 residues. Trimming took 6 bases from V and 3 from J, leaving 9 bases between them. Here the CDR3 DNA reads TGTGCCATCAGCCTACAGGGCTACGAGCAGTACTTC. It yields the protein CAISLQGYEQYF.

The J gene is TRBJ2-7, the V gene TRBV28; 7 bases line up with TRBD1. This CDR3 comprises 16 residues. In germline, CDR1 is MDHEN, CDR2 SYDVKM. The V and J ends lost 5 bases and 3 bases, in that order; junction bases with no gene match: 13. CDR3 amino acids: CASSLLDRVENYEQYF. In DNA, the CDR3 is TGTGCCAGCAGTCTCCTTGACAGGGTGGAAAACTACGAGCAGTACTTC.

In this sample, this clone turned up a few times. The chain has TRBV19 and TRBJ2-6, with no clear D. Trimming stripped 6 bases from V and 2 bases from J, with 11 bases between. The germline gives CDR1 LNHDA, CDR2 SQIVND (reference sequence). The CDR3 sequence is 15 residues long. CDR3 coding DNA: TGTGCCAGTAGGGCAGTAGAAACTGGGGCCAACGTCCTGACTTTC. Residues: CASRAVETGANVLTF.

This clone was seen a few times. This chain links TRBV19 with TRBJ1-2; the D is unclear. This CDR3 region has 13 residues. Germline CDR1 and CDR2: LNHDA and SQIVND (reference sequence). V was clipped by 3 bases and J by 8 bases, with 13 bases between them. The CDR3 nucleotides read TGTGCCAGTAGTATTAGGCGGGAGATGGGCTACACCTTC. Its translation is CASSIRREMGYTF.

This sequence joins TRBV29-1 and TRBJ2-7; D might be TRBD1 (5 bases). CDR1 SQVTM and CDR2 ANQGSEA come from the germline V gene. V dropped 7 bases and J dropped 2 bases, with 15 bases sitting between them. There are 13 residues in the CDR3. DNA of the CDR3: TGCAGCGGCTCTTCGCAGGGAACCTACGAGCAGTACTTC. Translation: CSGSSQGTYEQYF.

The chain carries TRBV14 and TRBJ1-3; 9 bases agree with TRBD1. Per germline, CDR1 SGHDN and CDR2 FVKESK. This CDR3 region has 13 residues. V lost 8 bases to trimming and J lost 5 bases; unmatched junction nucleotides: 4. The CDR3 nucleotides read TGTGCCAGCTACGGACAGGGGAGAAACACCATATATTTT. Translating it yields CASYGQGRNTIYF.

This clone was seen more than once but under ten times. The chain is built from TRBV7-9 and TRBJ1-2, with D tentatively TRBD1 (5 bases). From germline, CDR1 is SEHNR and CDR2 FQNEAQ (reference sequence). Trimming stripped 3 bases from V and 2 bases from J, with 10 bases between. The CDR3 runs to 14 residues. The CDR3 region has the DNA TGTGCCAGCAGCTTCACCCAGGGAAACTATGGCTACACCTTC. This sequence encodes CASSFTQGNYGYTF.

This clone was seen ten or more times. The J gene is TRBJ2-4, the V gene TRBV5-4; TRBD1 aligns across 9 bases. The CDR3 consists of 14 residues. V lost 4 bases and J lost 7; bases outside the gene matches: 6. Germline V gene lookup returns CDR1 SGHNT and CDR2 YYREEE (reference sequence). This CDR3 reads CASSGQGSNNIQYF. CDR3 DNA: TGTGCCAGCAGCGGACAGGGGAGCAATAACATTCAGTACTTC.

This clone was seen more than once but under ten times. The chain joins TRBV7-2 to TRBJ2-6; tentatively, D is TRBD1 (6 bases). This CDR3 spans 16 amino acids. Trimming cost V 0 bases and J 2 bases, with 8 bases left between them. From germline, CDR1 is SGHTA and CDR2 FQGNSA. The CDR3 nucleotides read TGTGCCAGCAGCTTAGCCCGGACAGCTGGGGCCAACGTCCTGACTTTC. This gives the protein CASSLARTAGANVLTF. Looking up the rest from reference TRBV7-2 and TRBJ2-6 gives the full variable domain: GAGVSQSPSNKVTEKGKDVELRCDPISGHTALYWYRQSLGQGLEFLIYFQGNSAPDKSGLPSDRFSAERTGGSVSTLTIQRTQQEDSAVYLCASSLARTAGANVLTFGAGSRLTVL.

The rearrangement joins TRBV4-3 to TRBJ2-6; D uncertain. The CDR3 is 17 amino acids. V was pared by 0 bases and J by 2 bases, with 11 bases between. The germline gives CDR1 LGHNA, CDR2 YSLEER. The CDR3 loop reads CASSQDFVRAGANVLTF. The CDR3 DNA is TGCGCCAGCAGCCAAGATTTCGTCCGGGCTGGGGCCAACGTCCTGACTTTC.

The chain joins TRBV7-2 to TRBJ1-3; unclear D gene. Germline lookup yields CDR1 SGHTA and CDR2 FQGNSA. V lost 0 bases to trimming and J lost 1 base, with 4 bases between them. The CDR3 runs 14 residues. The CDR3: CASSLARSGNTIYF. DNA for the CDR3: TGTGCCAGCAGCTTAGCGCGTTCTGGAAACACCATATATTTT. Full variable domain (outside the CDR3, taken from reference TRBV7-2 and TRBJ1-3): GAGVSQSPSNKVTEKGKDVELRCDPISGHTALYWYRQSLGQGLEFLIYFQGNSAPDKSGLPSDRFSAERTGGSVSTLTIQRTQQEDSAVYLCASSLARSGNTIYFGEGSWLTVV.

This clone occurred a few times. The genes are TRBV7-3 and TRBJ2-3, with D possibly being TRBD2 (5 bases). V was shortened by 4 bases and J by 3 bases, with 23 bases between the two germline ends. Germline V gene sequence: CDR1 SGHTA, CDR2 FQGTGA. CDR3 size: 18 residues. In nucleotides, the CDR3 is TGTGCCAGCAGCTCGAACGGCGGCCTATCACCGGGGACAGATACGCAGTATTTT. Protein: CASSSNGGLSPGTDTQYF.

This clone was seen a handful of times. This chain joins TRBV7-6 and TRBJ2-1; maybe TRBD2 (5 bases). With 3 bases removed from V and 6 bases from J, the gap between germline ends came to 9 bases. The CDR3 consists of 13 residues. The germline V gene has CDR1 SGHVS and CDR2 FNYEAQ. The CDR3 spells CASSFSVPNEQFF. CDR3 sequence (DNA): TGTGCCAGCAGCTTTAGCGTACCCAATGAGCAGTTCTTC.